The sequence of this T cell receptor beta chain was determined in a study of blood T cell repertoires in COVID-19. Overall study: In each case, the material was cDNA or gDNA derived from T cells, B-cell-depleted T cells, or PBMCs.

The V end was cut by 0 bases, the J end by 0 bases, with 15 bases between. CDR3 size: 18 residues. Germline-derived CDR1 and CDR2 are MGHRA and YSYEKL. Methods used by the authors: Nucleated cell counts were estimated from reference gene primer amplification. Only in-frame clones appear in the TCRdb table, and some are missing; sequencing was by immunoSEQ multiplex PCR. The V and J calls and clone size are taken from that table; D and trimming were inferred from the DNA. Of about 280,000 clones listed, roughly four fifths are singletons. The specimen was peripheral blood. The sequence derives from a woman aged 45-60 years who had recovered from COVID-19. This chain uses TRBV4-1 with TRBJ1-3; D gene ambiguous. For the CDR3, the DNA is TGCGCCAGCAGCCAAGATAACGCAGTCGCAACCTCTGGAAACACCATATATTTT. Translating gives CASSQDNAVATSGNTIYF.